The rows below give T cell receptor beta chains drawn from one sample of a study of regulatory T cells in long-lasting Graves disease. TCRdb independently ran MiXCR on the multiplex PCR reads; one entry per CDR3 protein. The sample consists of over 450,000 distinct CDR3 sequences, 20% to 25% of them appearing once. Sequenced material: peripheral blood mononuclear cells (PBMCs), taken when the disease was refractory, from a patient treated with antithyroid drugs. The origin of the receptors is a female donor with Graves disease. CDR3s include the opening cysteine and the closing phenylalanine or tryptophan. Each record gives: D gene, clone size, V gene, J gene, CDR3 DNA, CDR3 protein. The D gene is left open where the match is weak. The size entry is marked missing in some rows and otherwise reads once, few, many or a size class.

D: TRBD1; size: many; V: TRBV10-3; J: TRBJ1-5; DNA: TGTGCCATCAGTGAAAACTACAGGGGAAGCAATCAGCCCCAGCATTTT; CDR3: CAISENYRGSNQPQHF
D: TRBD1; size: many; V: TRBV28; J: TRBJ1-1; DNA: TGTGCCAGCAGTCCGACAGGGACGTTCGCTTTCTTT; CDR3: CASSPTGTFAFF
D: TRBD1; size: .; V: TRBV19; J: TRBJ2-5; DNA: TGTGCCAGTAGTATAGAAGAGGGGGCAGAGACCCAGTACTTC; CDR3: CASSIEEGAETQYF
D: TRBD1; size: many; V: TRBV28; J: TRBJ1-1; DNA: TGTGCCAGCAGTCCAGTGGACAGGACAGGGACTGAAGCTTTCTTT; CDR3: CASSPVDRTGTEAFF
D: .; size: few; V: TRBV11-2; J: TRBJ2-2; DNA: TGTGCCAGCAGCTTAATTGCTAATACGGTCGTAACCGGGGAGCTGTTTTTT; CDR3: CASSLIANTVVTGELFF
D: .; size: few; V: TRBV5-5; J: TRBJ1-6; DNA: TGTGCCAGCAGCTCCGGGCCGGGGAATTCACCCCTCCACTTT; CDR3: CASSSGPGNSPLHF
D: .; size: .; V: TRBV29-1; J: TRBJ1-5; DNA: TGCAGCGCGAGCACAGGTCTCGGGGAGCCCCAGCATTTT; CDR3: CSASTGLGEPQHF
D: .; size: .; V: TRBV9; J: TRBJ2-4; DNA: TGTGCCAGCAGCGTAGATACAGGGTCGTACATTCAGTACTTC; CDR3: CASSVDTGSYIQYF
D: TRBD1; size: few; V: TRBV20-1; J: TRBJ2-7; DNA: TGCAGTGCGCCGGGACAGGGACCCTACGAGCAGTACTTC; CDR3: CSAPGQGPYEQYF
D: .; size: many; V: TRBV7-9; J: TRBJ1-1; DNA: TGTGCCAGCAGCTTATCAAGCTCGGACACTGAAGCTTTCTTT; CDR3: CASSLSSSDTEAFF
D: TRBD1; size: many; V: TRBV2; J: TRBJ1-5; DNA: TGTGCCAGCAGTACCGGGACAGGGTTTCAGCCCCAGCATTTT; CDR3: CASSTGTGFQPQHF
D: .; size: many; V: TRBV28; J: TRBJ2-5; DNA: TGTGCCAGCAGTTCCGGGGGACGTTTAAGCGGGGAGACCCAGTACTTC; CDR3: CASSSGGRLSGETQYF
D: .; size: few; V: TRBV6-1; J: TRBJ2-5; DNA: TGTGCCAGCAGCCCCTCTGCGGGGAGTCGAGAGACCCAGTACTTC; CDR3: CASSPSAGSRETQYF
D: .; size: once; V: TRBV20-1; J: TRBJ2-2; DNA: TGCAGTGCTAGATCCCCTATGCGGGGTGAGACCGGGGAGCTGTTTTTT; CDR3: CSARSPMRGETGELFF
D: TRBD1; size: many; V: TRBV28; J: TRBJ1-2; DNA: TGTGCCAGCAGTACCCCGACAGGGGGACATGGCTACACCTTC; CDR3: CASSTPTGGHGYTF
D: .; size: many; V: TRBV28; J: TRBJ2-5; DNA: TGTGCCAGCACCGCCCCCGGGGCAGGGAGAGAGACCCAGTACTTC; CDR3: CASTAPGAGRETQYF
D: TRBD1; size: .; V: TRBV7-9; J: TRBJ1-5; DNA: TGTGCCAGCAGCTTCGATCCAGGGGGCTATGGAAATCAGCCCCAGCATTTT; CDR3: CASSFDPGGYGNQPQHF
D: TRBD1; size: .; V: TRBV6-1; J: TRBJ1-6; DNA: TGTGCCAGCAACGACAGGGGCGCCAATTCACCCCTCCACTTT; CDR3: CASNDRGANSPLHF
D: TRBD2; size: .; V: TRBV27; J: TRBJ2-2; DNA: TGTGCCAGCAGTTTGAAGCGGGAGGTGTGGGAGCTGTTTTTT; CDR3: CASSLKREVWELFF
D: .; size: many; V: TRBV15; J: TRBJ1-4; DNA: TGTGCCACCAGCAGAGATAGCGGTGAAAAACTGTTTTTT; CDR3: CATSRDSGEKLFF
D: TRBD1; size: .; V: TRBV18; J: TRBJ2-7; DNA: TGTGCCAGCTCACCCGACAGGGATGACGAGCAGTACTTC; CDR3: CASSPDRDDEQYF
D: TRBD2; size: few; V: TRBV7-9; J: TRBJ2-7; DNA: TGTGCCAGCAGCTTAGCGGAGGGTCTAGCGGGAACCTACGAGCAGTACTTC; CDR3: CASSLAEGLAGTYEQYF
D: .; size: many; V: TRBV7-9; J: TRBJ2-7; DNA: TGTGCCAGCAGCTTAGGTGGCAGGGGAGGCTTC; CDR3: CASSLGGRGGF
D: TRBD2; size: .; V: TRBV12-3/TRBV12-4; J: TRBJ2-7; DNA: TGTGCCAGCAGTTTCGGGCTAGCGGGGAGCACCTACGAGCAGTACTTC; CDR3: CASSFGLAGSTYEQYF
D: TRBD2; size: many; V: TRBV7-2; J: TRBJ2-7; DNA: TGTGCCAGCAGCTTAGATCAGCGGGAGACAGCGGAGCAGTACTTC; CDR3: CASSLDQRETAEQYF
D: TRBD2; size: many; V: TRBV11-3; J: TRBJ2-5; DNA: TGTGCCAGCAGCTTGACCGGGGGGGCCGGAGAGACCCAGTACTTC; CDR3: CASSLTGGAGETQYF
D: TRBD1; size: many; V: TRBV12-3/TRBV12-4; J: TRBJ1-1; DNA: TGTGCCAGCAGTCCCCCCTGGACAGGGCTGAACACTGAAGCTTTCTTT; CDR3: CASSPPWTGLNTEAFF
D: .; size: many; V: TRBV28; J: TRBJ2-7; DNA: TGTGCCAGCAGTTCCCCCTCCCGCGGTAACTCCTACGAGCAGTACTTC; CDR3: CASSSPSRGNSYEQYF